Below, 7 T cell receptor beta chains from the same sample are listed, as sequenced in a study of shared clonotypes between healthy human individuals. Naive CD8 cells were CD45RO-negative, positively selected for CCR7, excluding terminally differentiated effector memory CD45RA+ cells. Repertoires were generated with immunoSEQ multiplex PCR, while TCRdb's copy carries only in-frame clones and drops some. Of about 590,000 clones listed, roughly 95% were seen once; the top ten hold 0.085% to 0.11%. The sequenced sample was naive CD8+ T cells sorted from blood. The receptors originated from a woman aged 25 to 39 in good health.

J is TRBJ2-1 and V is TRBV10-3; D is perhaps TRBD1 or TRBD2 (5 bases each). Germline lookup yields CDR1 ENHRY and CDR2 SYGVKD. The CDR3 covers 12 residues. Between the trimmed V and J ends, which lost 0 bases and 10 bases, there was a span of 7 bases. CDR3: CAISESGDEQFF. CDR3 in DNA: TGTGCCATCAGTGAGTCGGGGGACGAGCAGTTCTTC.

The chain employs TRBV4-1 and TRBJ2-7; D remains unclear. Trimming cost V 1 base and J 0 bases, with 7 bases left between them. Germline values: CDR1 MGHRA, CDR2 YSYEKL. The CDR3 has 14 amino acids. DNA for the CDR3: TGCGCCAGCAGCCAAGGGTTTGGCTCCTACGAGCAGTACTTC. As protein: CASSQGFGSYEQYF.

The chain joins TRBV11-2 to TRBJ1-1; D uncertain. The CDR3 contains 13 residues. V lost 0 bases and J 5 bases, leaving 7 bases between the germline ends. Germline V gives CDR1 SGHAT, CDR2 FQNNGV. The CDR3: CASSLDPGTEAFF. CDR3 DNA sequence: TGTGCCAGCAGCTTAGATCCTGGGACTGAAGCTTTCTTT. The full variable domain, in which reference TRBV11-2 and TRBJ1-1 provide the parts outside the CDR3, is EAGVAQSPRYKIIEKRQSVAFWCNPISGHATLYWYQQILGQGPKLLIQFQNNGVVDDSQLPKDRFSAERLKGVDSTLKIQPAKLEDSAVYLCASSLDPGTEAFFGQGTRLTVV.

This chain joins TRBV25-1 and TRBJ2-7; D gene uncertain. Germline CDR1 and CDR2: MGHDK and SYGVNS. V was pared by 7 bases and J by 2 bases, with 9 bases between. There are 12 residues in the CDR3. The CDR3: CASTAGTYEQYF. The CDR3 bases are TGTGCCAGCACAGCCGGCACCTACGAGCAGTACTTC.

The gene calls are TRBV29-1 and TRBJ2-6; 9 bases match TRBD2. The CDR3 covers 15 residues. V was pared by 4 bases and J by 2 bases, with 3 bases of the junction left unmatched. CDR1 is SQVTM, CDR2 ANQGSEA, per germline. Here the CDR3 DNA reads TGCAGCGTTGGGTTAGCGGGAGCTGGGGCCAACGTCCTGACTTTC. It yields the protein CSVGLAGAGANVLTF.

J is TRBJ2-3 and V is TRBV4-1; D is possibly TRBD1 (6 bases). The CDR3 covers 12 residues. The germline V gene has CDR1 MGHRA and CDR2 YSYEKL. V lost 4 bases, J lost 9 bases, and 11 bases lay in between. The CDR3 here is CASSPVRGTQYF. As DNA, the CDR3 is TGCGCCAGCAGCCCCGTGAGGGGGACGCAGTATTTT.

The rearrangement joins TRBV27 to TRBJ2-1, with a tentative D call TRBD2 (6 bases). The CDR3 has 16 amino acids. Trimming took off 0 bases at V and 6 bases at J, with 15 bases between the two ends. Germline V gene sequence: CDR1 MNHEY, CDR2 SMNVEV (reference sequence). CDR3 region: CASSLSAGTYFNEQFF. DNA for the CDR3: TGTGCCAGCAGTTTATCCGCCGGGACTTACTTCAATGAGCAGTTCTTC.